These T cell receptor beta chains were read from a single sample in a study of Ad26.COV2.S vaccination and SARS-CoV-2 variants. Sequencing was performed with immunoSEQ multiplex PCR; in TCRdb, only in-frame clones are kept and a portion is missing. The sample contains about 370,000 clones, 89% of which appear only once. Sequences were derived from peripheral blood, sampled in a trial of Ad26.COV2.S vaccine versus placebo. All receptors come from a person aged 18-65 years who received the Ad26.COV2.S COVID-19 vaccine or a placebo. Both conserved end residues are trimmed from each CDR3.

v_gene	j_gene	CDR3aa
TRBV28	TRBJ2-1	ASSQGNNEQF
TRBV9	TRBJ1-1	ASSVVSRGTEAF
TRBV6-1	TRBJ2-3	ASSEAESGEAHKY
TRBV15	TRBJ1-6	ATSSSGAFNSPLH
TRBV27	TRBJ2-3	ASSLGRSTDTQY
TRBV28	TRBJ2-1	ASSFGGSSYNEQF
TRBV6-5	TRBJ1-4	AVGRVTNEKLF
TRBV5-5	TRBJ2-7	ASSPRDRGAYEQY
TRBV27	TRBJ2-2	ASSHQIYTGELF
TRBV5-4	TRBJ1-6	ASSLQGSYNSPLH
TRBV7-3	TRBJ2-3	ASSSGSGTDTQY
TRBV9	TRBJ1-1	ASSGAQVEAF
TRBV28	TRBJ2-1	ASNEGLAGAYNEQF
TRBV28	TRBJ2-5	ASSLLAGGSETQY
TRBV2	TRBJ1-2	ASSVEVYGYT
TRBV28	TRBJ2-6	ASSSPRDRAGANVLT
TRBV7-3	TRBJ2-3	ASSFLAGVTDTQY
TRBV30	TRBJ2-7	AWTPAASSYEQY
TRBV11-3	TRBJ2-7	ASSQGGEQY
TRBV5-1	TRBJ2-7	ASSLAGRDFEQY
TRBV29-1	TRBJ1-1	SVEGSTREAF
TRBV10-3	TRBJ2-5	AISERLQETQY
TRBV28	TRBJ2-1	ASSFPSGSSYNEQF
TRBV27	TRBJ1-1	ASSLKIWTGRYTEAF
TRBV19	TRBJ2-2	ASKDPVTGELF
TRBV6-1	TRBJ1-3	ASSEARLRNTIY
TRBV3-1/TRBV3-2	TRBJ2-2	ASRRLVGLGGELF
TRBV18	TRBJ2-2	ASSPGTRGTGELF
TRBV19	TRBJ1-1	ASSIPNTEAF
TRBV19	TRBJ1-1	ASSIGDWVF
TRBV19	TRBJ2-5	ASSTHWATRETQY
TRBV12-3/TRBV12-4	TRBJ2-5	ASTGLAQETQY
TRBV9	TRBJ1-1	ASSSGGIGNTEAF
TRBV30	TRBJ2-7	AWSVVNRGYEQY
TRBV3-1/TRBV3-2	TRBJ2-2	ASSQDLASGNTGELF
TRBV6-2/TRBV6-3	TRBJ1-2	ASSDPRDGYT
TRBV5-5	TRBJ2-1	ASSLEGIPYNEQF
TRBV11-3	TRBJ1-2	ASSFDQGDGYT
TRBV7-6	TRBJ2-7	ASSLAPPGQGRIYEQY
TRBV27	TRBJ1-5	ASSLSWGNQPQH
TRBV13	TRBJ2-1	ASSPAGGGWSEQF
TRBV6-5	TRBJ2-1	ASSSGGHNEQF
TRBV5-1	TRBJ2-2	ASSSGGMNTGELF
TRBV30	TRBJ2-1	AWNGQGTPNEQF
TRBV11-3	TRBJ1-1	ASSWRSGLLNTEAF
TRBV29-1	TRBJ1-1	SVGNRENTEAF
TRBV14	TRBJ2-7	ASSQGLAGGAYEQY
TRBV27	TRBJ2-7	ASSSLGRSYEQY
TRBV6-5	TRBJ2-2	ATDRGQVGELF
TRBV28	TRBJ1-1	ASNLIDPVDTEAF